This T cell receptor beta chain was retrieved from a study of blood T cells in healthy people across ages. Across the whole study: Template switching recovered approximately one barcoded beta molecule for every two T cells.

The table lists this clonotype with a few counts. Antigen: not known. Together with a sample-barcoded 5' primer, a J-beta primer mix was included in a second PCR lasting about 7 to 12 cycles. TCRdb independently ran MiXCR on the 5' RACE reads; one entry per CDR3 protein. The top ten clones hold approximately 10% of a sample with 540,000 or so distinct CDR3 sequences, around 24% of them seen once. Per the germline V gene, CDR1 is DFQATT and CDR2 is SNEGSKA (reference sequence). Trimming took 5 bases from V and 3 from J; bases not matched to a gene: 6. The CDR3 is 13 amino acids. Study-level findings and limits: Older age went with lower TCR beta diversity per million T cells, in a roughly linear way.

A further study also used this sample, focusing on T cells of mothers and their children. That investigation notes: The M1S primer of the second PCR added sample barcodes and 2-4 random nucleotides. Slightly higher but non-significant overlap marked related mother-child pairs versus unrelated pairs.

Sequenced: blood. The genes are TRBV20-1 and TRBJ1-2, with TRBD1 identical over 7 bases. The clonotype comes from a boy aged 5-17 years in good health. The CDR3 loop reads CSARAGTDYGYTF. CDR3 bases: TGCAGTGCTCGTGCCGGGACAGACTATGGCTACACCTTC.